The 25 T cell receptor beta chains presented below share a single source sample, sequenced in a study of response to subunit inactivated influenza vaccine. TCRdb processed the RT-PCR reads anew with MiXCR; each CDR3 protein has one entry. The sample shows 500,000 to 600,000 distinct CDR3 sequences, over 10% of them seen only once. Sequences were derived from PBMCs from blood, sampled 40 to 50 days after vaccination. The receptors come from a man aged 50 to 60 who received an inactivated influenza vaccine.

This clonotype was counted at least ten times. This sequence joins TRBV12-3 or TRBV12-4 and TRBJ2-3, with 9 bases aligning to TRBD2. Trimming took 7 bases from V and 2 from J; bases not matched to a gene: 10. CDR3 length equals 16 residues. The CDR3 DNA is TGTGCCAGCACCCACCGCCGGACTAGCGTCACAGATACGCAGTATTTT. Residues: CASTHRRTSVTDTQYF.

This chain uses TRBV20-1 with TRBJ2-5; a possible D gene is TRBD2 (6 bases). The CDR3 sequence is 17 residues long. Trimming took 5 bases from V and 7 from J, leaving 29 bases between them. Germline V lookup: CDR1 DFQATT, CDR2 SNEGSKA (reference sequence). CDR3 sequence (DNA): TGCAGTGCTCGCTCCCCCAGGGCCGGAGGGATGCTAGGGACCCAGTACTTC. This codes for CSARSPRAGGMLGTQYF.

This clonotype was observed a few times. This sequence joins TRBV7-9 and TRBJ2-7, with D tentatively TRBD2 (5 bases). CDR3 size: 15 residues. Germline V gives CDR1 SEHNR, CDR2 FQNEAQ (reference sequence). V was trimmed by 0 bases and J by 2 bases, leaving 11 bases between them. The CDR3 here is CASSLAGVATYEQYF. The CDR3 region has the DNA TGTGCCAGCAGCTTAGCGGGCGTAGCGACCTACGAGCAGTACTTC. Full variable domain (remainder filled in from reference TRBV7-9 and TRBJ2-7): DTGVSQNPRHKITKRGQNVTFRCDPISEHNRLYWYRQTLGQGPEFLTYFQNEAQLEKSRLLSDRFSAERPKGSFSTLEIQRTEQGDSAMYLCASSLAGVATYEQYFGPGTRLTVT.

This clonotype was detected a few times. The chain carries TRBV11-2 and TRBJ2-1; D unresolved. CDR1 and CDR2 from the germline V gene are SGHAT and FQNNGV. The V end lost 5 bases, the J end lost 0 bases, and 17 bases lay between the germline ends. The CDR3 loop spans 17 amino acids. The CDR3 DNA sequence: TGTGCCAGCAGCCCGACGCGTGGGGAAATCTCCTACAATGAGCAGTTCTTC. Translation gives CASSPTRGEISYNEQFF.

V usage is TRBV11-2 and J usage is TRBJ2-2; D call uncertain. This CDR3 comprises 14 residues. Germline V gene data show CDR1 as SGHAT and CDR2 as FQNNGV. Deletions cut 0 bases from V and 5 bases from J, with 7 bases between. CDR3 sequence reads: CASSLETLTGELFF. The CDR3 coding sequence is TGTGCCAGCAGCTTAGAGACTCTTACCGGGGAGCTGTTTTTT.

J is TRBJ2-1 and V is TRBV30; D remains ambiguous. Looked up from germline, CDR1 is GTSNPN and CDR2 is SVGIG (reference sequence). The V end lost 2 bases, the J end lost 10 bases, and 6 bases lay between the germline ends. The length of the CDR3 is 10 residues. DNA of the CDR3: TGTGCCTGGAGTCGGGCAGAGCAGTTCTTC. Translated: CAWSRAEQFF.

The chain carries TRBV3-1 and TRBJ1-4; 8 bases align to TRBD1. Germline V gene sequence: CDR1 LGHDT, CDR2 YNNKEL (reference sequence). The J segment lost 5 bases and the V segment lost 6 bases, leaving 11 bases of the junction unmatched. This CDR3 is built from 16 residues. The CDR3 nucleotides are TGTGCCAGCAGACCCGGACAGGGATTCCGGAATGAAAAACTGTTTTTT. Amino acid sequence: CASRPGQGFRNEKLFF.

CDR3 DNA sequence: TGTGCCAGCAGCTTAGACCCAGGTCACTCCTACGAGCAGTACTTC. The encoded protein is CASSLDPGHSYEQYF. The chain recombines TRBV7-2 with TRBJ2-7; D gene unclear. Trimming pared 1 base from V and 0 bases from J, leaving 10 bases between. This CDR3 is 15 amino acids long. CDR1 and CDR2 (germline): SGHTA, FQGNSA.

This rearrangement joins TRBV7-8 to TRBJ2-1, with 8 bases identical to TRBD2. The junction had 7 bases not matched to a gene; V was cut back by 5 bases and J by 1 base. Germline CDR1 is SGHVS and CDR2 is FQNEAQ. The CDR3 loop spans 16 amino acids. The CDR3 sequence is CASSANLAGSYNEQFF. In DNA form, the CDR3 reads TGTGCCAGCAGCGCGAACCTAGCGGGTTCCTACAATGAGCAGTTCTTC.

This sequence joins TRBV20-1 and TRBJ1-5; 8 bases fit TRBD1. The CDR3 spans 13 residues. V was clipped by 6 bases and J by 2 bases; unmatched bases: 3. Germline-derived CDR1 and CDR2 are DFQATT and SNEGSKA (reference sequence). CDR3 coding DNA: TGCAGTGCAGCGGACAGGGGCAATCAGCCCCAGCATTTT. Translated, it gives CSAADRGNQPQHF.

This clonotype was observed a few times. J is TRBJ1-2 and V is TRBV9, with D unresolved. CDR3 size: 15 residues. Germline lookup yields CDR1 SGDLS and CDR2 YYNGEE. The V and J ends lost 0 bases and 2 bases respectively, with 11 bases between them. As DNA, the CDR3 is TGTGCCAGCAGCGTAGCTCTGACGGAAAACTATGGCTACACCTTC. The encoded protein is CASSVALTENYGYTF.

The chain has TRBV5-1 and TRBJ2-2, with 7 bases that match TRBD1. J gave up 5 bases and V 4 bases, and 11 bases lay outside the gene matches. CDR1 SGHRS and CDR2 YFSETQ come from the germline V gene. CDR3 size: 16 residues. The CDR3 nucleotides are TGCGCCAGCAGCGTGAATACAGGGGCCCCGACCGGGGAGCTGTTTTTT. As protein: CASSVNTGAPTGELFF. Based on the CDR3 plus reference TRBV5-1 and TRBJ2-2, the full variable domain is KAGVTQTPRYLIKTRGQQVTLSCSPISGHRSVSWYQQTPGQGLQFLFEYFSETQRNKGNFPGRFSGRQFSNSRSEMNVSTLELGDSALYLCASSVNTGAPTGELFFGEGSRLTVL.

This clonotype was detected only a few times. The chain combines TRBV20-1 with TRBJ2-7, with 10 bases identical to TRBD1. V was pared by 5 bases and J by 3 bases, with 16 bases of the junction left unmatched. Germline V gene data show CDR1 as DFQATT and CDR2 as SNEGSKA (reference sequence). There are 17 residues in the CDR3. The CDR3: CSAQESLDRGLVYEQYF. CDR3 nucleotides: TGCAGTGCTCAGGAATCCCTAGACAGGGGGCTTGTCTACGAGCAGTACTTC.

The chain has TRBV6-2 or TRBV6-3 and TRBJ1-1; D is possibly TRBD1 (6 bases). Germline lookup yields CDR1 MNHEY and CDR2 SVGEGT. The V gene lost 8 bases and the J gene lost 3 bases, with 10 bases spanning the gap. CDR3 length equals 12 residues. The DNA for the CDR3 is TGTGCCAGCGGAGGGGGGGACACTGAAGCTTTCTTT. Its translation is CASGGGDTEAFF.

V and J are TRBV20-1 and TRBJ2-7, with D hard to call. V was trimmed by 0 bases and J by 0 bases, leaving 3 bases between them. This CDR3 is 12 amino acids long. Looked up from germline, CDR1 is DFQATT and CDR2 is SNEGSKA (reference sequence). The CDR3: CSAREVSYEQYF. The DNA for the CDR3 is TGCAGTGCTAGAGAGGTCTCCTACGAGCAGTACTTC.

This clonotype was picked up a small number of times. The chain couples TRBV28 to TRBJ2-1; D possibly corresponds to TRBD1 (5 bases). Germline loops: CDR1 MDHEN, CDR2 SYDVKM. The CDR3 contains 13 residues. V lost 7 bases to trimming and J lost 4 bases, with 11 bases between them. CDR3: CASKQGMYNEQFF. The DNA for the CDR3 is TGTGCCAGCAAGCAGGGAATGTACAATGAGCAGTTCTTC.

This clonotype has only a few counts. The V gene is TRBV30, the J gene TRBJ2-6; D gene uncertain. Trimming removed 0 bases from V and 0 bases from J, with 9 bases in between. The CDR3 spans 16 residues. Germline-derived CDR1 and CDR2 are GTSNPN and SVGIG (reference sequence). The CDR3 sequence: CAWSVLWSSGANVLTF. The CDR3 DNA is TGTGCCTGGAGTGTCTTGTGGAGCTCTGGGGCCAACGTCCTGACTTTC.

This clonotype was picked up many times. The V call is TRBV12-3 or TRBV12-4, the J call TRBJ2-7; 8 nucleotides match TRBD1. The CDR3 totals 13 residues. V was clipped by 4 bases and J by 6 bases; unmatched bases: 5. CDR3 residues: CASSSTGVAEQYF. In nucleotides, the CDR3 is TGTGCCAGCAGTTCGACAGGGGTCGCCGAGCAGTACTTC.

This chain uses TRBV2 with TRBJ1-5; D might be TRBD1 (5 bases). V was clipped by 0 bases and J by 5 bases, with 14 bases between them. This CDR3 region has 16 residues. Germline CDR1 SNHLY, CDR2 FYNNEI. CDR3 residues: CASSEAGRRGHQPQHF. CDR3 nucleotides: TGTGCCAGCAGTGAAGCGGGTCGGAGGGGACATCAGCCCCAGCATTTT.

This clonotype was recorded at least ten times. This rearrangement joins TRBV2 to TRBJ1-5; unclear D gene. V was clipped by 3 bases and J by 6 bases, with 15 bases between them. The CDR3 loop spans 15 amino acids. CDR1 and CDR2 (germline): SNHLY, FYNNEI. CDR3 region: CASSETSSLGQPQHF. In DNA form, the CDR3 reads TGTGCCAGCAGTGAGACATCTTCTCTGGGTCAGCCCCAGCATTTT. The whole variable domain, remainder taken from reference TRBV2 and TRBJ1-5, is EPEVTQTPSHQVTQMGQEVILRCVPISNHLYFYWYRQILGQKVEFLVSFYNNEISEKSEIFDDQFSVERPDGSNFTLKIRSTKLEDSAMYFCASSETSSLGQPQHFGDGTRLSIL.

This clonotype has more than one count but fewer than ten. The rearrangement uses TRBV7-9 and TRBJ2-7; possible D gene TRBD2, 5 bases. The CDR3 length is 14 residues. Trimming stripped 6 bases from V and 0 bases from J, with 12 bases between. Germline assignment: CDR1 SEHNR and CDR2 FQNEAQ (reference sequence). The CDR3 bases are TGTGCCAGCAGTTATAACCGGGACTCCTACGAGCAGTACTTC. Translated, it gives CASSYNRDSYEQYF.

The J gene is TRBJ2-7, the V gene TRBV20-1, with D perhaps matching TRBD2 (6 bases). Looked up from germline, CDR1 is DFQATT and CDR2 is SNEGSKA (reference sequence). V shed 6 bases and J shed 2 bases, with 11 bases lying between them. The CDR3 is made up of 12 amino acids. The CDR3 sequence: CSAKRAPYEQYF. CDR3 coding DNA: TGCAGTGCCAAGCGGGCCCCCTACGAGCAGTACTTC.

In its sample, this clonotype was seen a few times. The rearrangement uses TRBV24-1 and TRBJ2-3; perhaps TRBD2 as D (6 bases). Germline CDR1 reads KGHDR; CDR2 reads SFDVKD. V lost 1 base and J 13 bases, leaving 11 bases between the germline ends. The CDR3 extends over 12 amino acids. CDR3 nucleotides: TGTGCCACCAGTGATTTCCCGGGACTGAAGTATTTT. Its protein is CATSDFPGLKYF.

This clonotype occurred once. J is TRBJ1-5 and V is TRBV6-1; perhaps TRBD1 as D (5 bases). The CDR3 length is 15 residues. The V and J ends lost 6 bases and 4 bases respectively, with 16 bases between them. Germline V CDR1 and CDR2: MNHNS, SASEGT. The CDR3, as DNA: TGTGCCAGCAGCGAAAACCGGGGGTGGAATCAGCCCCAGCATTTT. Protein sequence: CASSENRGWNQPQHF.

This chain uses TRBV13 with TRBJ2-5, with 10 positions matching TRBD1. V lost 4 bases to trimming and J lost 5 bases; unmatched junction nucleotides: 4. The V gene's germline CDR1 is PRHDT and CDR2 FYEKMQ (reference sequence). The CDR3 sequence is 14 residues long. Here the CDR3 DNA reads TGTGCCAGCAGCTCCCGACAGGGGGCCGAGACCCAGTACTTC. This gives the protein CASSSRQGAETQYF.